This T cell receptor (beta chain) emerged from a study of T-cell reconstitution after alpha-beta-depleted transplantation in children listed by TCRdb under 2016. Notes on the research overall: Using TCR repertoire profiling, the study quantitatively followed how T-cell immune reconstitution unfolded in children after TCRalphabeta/CD19-depleted allogeneic hematopoietic cell transplantation.

The library was produced with PCR. Sequencing instrument: Illumina HiSeq 2500. TCR libraries were prepared with molecular barcoding, using unique molecular identifiers to normalize TCRbeta repertoire quantification. The public reads were quality trimmed at Q25 with fastp and then assembled into clones with MiXCR by TCRdb, keeping productive beta chains. Duplicate CDR3 protein sequences are folded into a single record with the most common DNA and genes. Here the sample has around 700,000 distinct CDR3 sequences; under 15% occur a single time. In total, the top ten clones hold 0.79% of the sample. In the paper's terms, the treatment or condition label means: allogeneic hematopoietic cell transplantation with graft depleted of TCRalphabeta T cells and CD19 B cells. The transplant recipients were children given TCRalphabeta/CD19-depleted allogeneic hematopoietic cell grafts. With regard to this clonotype: The target of this receptor is not known. Base qualities are not recorded, but no much larger clone differs from it by a single base.

Study-level results and caveats: The apparently early recovery of alphabetaT-cell counts about two months after transplant reportedly depended on only several hundred rapidly expanded clones that came from non-depleted graft cells. In some patients, the high TCRbeta diversity seen at day 60 was put down to recipient T cells and intrathymic progenitors that had survived conditioning. Over subsequent months, a decline in hyperexpanded clone frequencies was noted, and after one year, T-cell counts and TCRbeta diversity were mostly ascribed to newly produced T cells.

V is shortened by 10 bases, J by 0 bases, and the region joining them spans 15 bases. The germline V gene (reference sequence) supplies CDR1 SGHAT and CDR2 FQDESV. Spanning cysteine to phenylalanine, the CDR3 consists of 14 amino acids. Of all the DNA, just the CDR3 is kept, 42 bases in frame from base 1. The source material was PBMCs, sampled before TCRalphabeta/CD19-depleted stem cell transplant. This TCR derives from a girl aged 2-15 years with congenital amegakaryocytic thrombocytopenia, due to receive a stem cell transplant. The chain is assembled from TRBV11-1 and TRBJ1-1; TRBD1 could be the D gene, as 6 bases match. The base sequence is TGTGCCACCTCCCTGGACAGCATGAACACTGAAGCTTTCTTT. Its amino acids are CATSLDSMNTEAFF.